This is a list of T cell receptor beta chains from one sample in a study of blood T cell repertoires in COVID-19. Here immunoSEQ multiplex PCR was the method, and the copy in TCRdb shows in-frame clones only, minus some. The sample holds about 230,000 clones, approximately 85% seen once. Specimen: peripheral blood. All receptors come from a man in his fifties with COVID-19, enrolled during active disease. The CDR3 runs from the conserved cysteine through the conserved F or W. Each record gives: J gene, clone size, D gene, V gene, CDR3 DNA, CDR3 protein. A D gene is named only where the DNA matches it firmly. Size is omitted from some rows. Given values are once, few, many or a class for expanded clones.

TRBJ1-4	.	.	TRBV7-2	TGTGCCAGCAGCATAAGACAGGACGGAAAACTGTTTTTT	CASSIRQDGKLFF
TRBJ1-1	.	TRBD1	TRBV6-5	TGTGCCAGCAGTTCGGGACAGACGAACACTGAAGCTTTCTTT	CASSSGQTNTEAFF
TRBJ2-4	.	TRBD2	TRBV5-1	TGCGCCAGCAGCTCGGAGATACTTGGGGGGGAGAACATTCAGTACTTC	CASSSEILGGENIQYF
TRBJ2-7	.	.	TRBV30	TGTGCCTGGAGAAAGAGCTACGAGCAGTACTTC	CAWRKSYEQYF
TRBJ2-2	.	TRBD2	TRBV27	TGTGCCAGCAGTATCTTAGCGGGGGTCTCTACCGGGGAGCTGTTTTTT	CASSILAGVSTGELFF
TRBJ1-2	.	TRBD1	TRBV5-1	TGCGCCAGCAGCCCAGGACAGGGCGATGGCTACACCTTC	CASSPGQGDGYTF
TRBJ1-1	.	.	TRBV6-5	TGTGCCAGCAGGGAGACAGCGAACACTGAAGCTTTCTTT	CASRETANTEAFF
TRBJ2-1	.	TRBD1	TRBV7-2	TGTGCCAGCAGCTTAGGTTCGGGGACAGGGGTCTACAATGAGCAGTTCTTC	CASSLGSGTGVYNEQFF
TRBJ1-3	once	TRBD1	TRBV5-4	TGTGCCAGCAGCCCGGGACAGGGGGCGCCTGGAAACACCATATATTTT	CASSPGQGAPGNTIYF
TRBJ2-1	.	TRBD2	TRBV5-6	TGTGCCAGCAGCTCTAGCGGGGGGGCCGGGTACAATGAGCAGTTCTTC	CASSSSGGAGYNEQFF
TRBJ1-1	.	.	TRBV19	TGTGCCAGCAAGGAACAGGGGAACACTGAAGCTTTCTTT	CASKEQGNTEAFF
TRBJ2-1	.	TRBD2	TRBV4-2	TGTGCCAGCAGCCAAGATCCAGCGGGGGGCTTCAATGAGCAGTTCTTC	CASSQDPAGGFNEQFF
TRBJ2-1	once	.	TRBV7-2	TGTGCCAGCAGCTCCCAAGCGGGTCATGGCTCCTACAATGAGCAGTTCTTC	CASSSQAGHGSYNEQFF
TRBJ2-1	.	.	TRBV5-1	TGCGCCAGCAGCTGGGGAATGACACTAGCTCCGATGTACAATGAGCAGTTCTTC	CASSWGMTLAPMYNEQFF
TRBJ2-3	.	TRBD2	TRBV11-3	TGTGCCAGCAGCCGCCGGGGGGGCACAGATACGCAGTATTTT	CASSRRGGTDTQYF
TRBJ1-2	.	TRBD1	TRBV10-3	TGTGCCATCAATGGGAACCAAGGACAGGGCGGTAACTATGGCTACACCTTC	CAINGNQGQGGNYGYTF
TRBJ1-2	.	.	TRBV27	TGTGCCAGCAGTTTACGACAGGCGGGTGGCTACACCTTC	CASSLRQAGGYTF
TRBJ2-5	.	.	TRBV19	TGTGCCAGTAGCTTATCCACGGTGAGGAGGGAGACCCAGTACTTC	CASSLSTVRRETQYF
TRBJ1-1	.	.	TRBV4-2	TGTGCCAGCAGCGTATATTTCCGGGGGAACACTGAAGCTTTCTTT	CASSVYFRGNTEAFF
TRBJ2-3	once	.	TRBV19	TGTGCCAGTAGTATAGATCGAGAGGATACGCAGTATTTT	CASSIDREDTQYF
TRBJ1-2	.	TRBD1	TRBV30	TGTGCCTGGAGCTCCGGGACAGGGGGCAATTTCGCGGGGGGCTACACCTTC	CAWSSGTGGNFAGGYTF
TRBJ1-5	few	TRBD1	TRBV30	TGTGCCTGGGCGACAGGGACCTATGAGCAGCCCCAGCATTTT	CAWATGTYEQPQHF
TRBJ1-6	.	TRBD1	TRBV6-1	TGTGCCAGCAGTGATCAGGGGGGTTCACCCCTCCACTTT	CASSDQGGSPLHF
TRBJ1-2	.	.	TRBV29-1	TGCAGCGTTGGGGGCGAAGGCTATGGCTACACCTTC	CSVGGEGYGYTF
TRBJ1-1	.	TRBD1	TRBV5-4	TGTGCCAGCAGCTTATTAACAGGGGGCAACACTGAAGCTTTCTTT	CASSLLTGGNTEAFF
TRBJ1-1	.	TRBD1	TRBV7-9	TGTGCCAGCAGCTCGCGGGACAGGGGTAACACTGAAGCTTTCTTT	CASSSRDRGNTEAFF
TRBJ2-7	.	.	TRBV11-1	TGTGCCAGCAGCTTAGGTCCCGCCACTACGTTCTACGAGCAGTACTTC	CASSLGPATTFYEQYF
TRBJ1-2	.	.	TRBV5-5	TGTGCCAGCAGCCGAAGGGGCGATAACTATGGCTACACCTTC	CASSRRGDNYGYTF
TRBJ2-7	.	.	TRBV5-6	TGTGCCAGCAGCTTGGTATCGGTATCCTACGAGCAGTACTTC	CASSLVSVSYEQYF
TRBJ2-7	.	TRBD1	TRBV7-9	TGTGCCAGCAGCTTAGAGGACAGGGTCTACGAGCAGTACTTC	CASSLEDRVYEQYF
TRBJ2-2	.	.	TRBV7-2	TGTGCCAGCAGCCTCCGGGTCCCCGGAAGGGAGCTGTTTTTT	CASSLRVPGRELFF
TRBJ2-1	few	TRBD2	TRBV4-2	TGTGCCAGCAGCCAAGACGGCAGCGGGGGATACAATGAGCAGTTCTTC	CASSQDGSGGYNEQFF
TRBJ1-1	.	TRBD1	TRBV7-3	TGTGCCAGCAGCCGGGGACAGAGTAAGGCTGAAGCTTTCTTT	CASSRGQSKAEAFF
TRBJ2-2	.	.	TRBV6-5	TGTGCCAGCAGCGGGGTGAACACCGGGGAGCTGTTTTTT	CASSGVNTGELFF
TRBJ1-3	.	.	TRBV21-1	TGTGCCAGCAAGGGGACAGGGTCGAGCCTGAGGGAGAACACCATATATTTT	CASKGTGSSLRENTIYF
TRBJ2-7	.	.	TRBV24-1	TGTGCCACCCGGCAGGGAAGCGAGCAGTACTTC	CATRQGSEQYF
TRBJ2-1	once	TRBD2	TRBV7-3	TGTGCCAGCAGCTTAACATCAGCGGGGGCTAACAATGAGCAGTTCTTC	CASSLTSAGANNEQFF
TRBJ1-1	.	TRBD1	TRBV28	TGTGCCAGCAGTTTCCCCGGGACAGGACCCGGTGAAGCTTTCTTT	CASSFPGTGPGEAFF
TRBJ2-2	.	TRBD1	TRBV6-4	TGTGCCAGCAACACCGACGGGACAGGGAGCACCGGGGAGCTGTTTTTT	CASNTDGTGSTGELFF
TRBJ2-7	.	TRBD2	TRBV15	TGTGCCACCAGCAGAGTGGGGGGGATCAACGAGCAGTACTTC	CATSRVGGINEQYF